This TCR beta chain emerged from a study of response to subunit inactivated influenza vaccine (dated by TCRdb to between 2017 and 2018). General notes on the study: The study used deep quantitative T cell receptor repertoire profiling to track responses to a trivalent subunit inactivated influenza vaccine. The paper as a whole reports these results and caveats: According to the authors, only a limited number of new T cells may be recruited by each seasonal influenza vaccination.

Libraries were made using RT-PCR. The listed sequencing device is Illumina HiSeq 2500. The public reads were reanalyzed by TCRdb: fastp trimming at Q25, MiXCR alignment, in-frame beta chains only. All rows with the same CDR3 protein become a single entry with the most common DNA and genes. The sample table records approximately 290,000 distinct CDR3 sequences; 22% of these occur just once. Of the sample, about a tenth is held by the ten largest clones. The V and J ends are trimmed by 3 bases and 5 bases, leaving 10 bases between them. CDR1 and CDR2 were assigned from the germline V gene as KGHDR and SFDVKD. Measured from the cysteine to the phenylalanine, the CDR3 is 13 residues long. Of the read, only the CDR3 DNA is kept; its 39 bases are in frame from base 1. This clonotype was seen a handful of times. Its antigen is currently not known. Base quality data are lacking; no much larger clone is found one base away.

The origin of this receptor is a man aged 50-75 years who received an inactivated influenza vaccine. Donor details come from another sample of the same person, matched by shared clones. The V and J genes are TRBV24-1 and TRBJ2-7, with the D gene not confidently named. The sample consisted of PBMCs from blood, taken approximately 20 months after vaccination. The CDR3 region reads CATSDPSVNEQYF. In nucleotide form, the sequence is TGTGCCACCAGTGATCCCTCGGTTAACGAGCAGTACTTC.